The 11 T cell receptor beta chains given below trace back to one sample, sequenced in a study of blood T cells in healthy people across ages. With a J-beta primer mix and a sample-barcoded 5' primer, a second PCR ran 7 to 11 cycles. Via MiXCR, TCRdb re-called the 5' RACE reads, giving one row per CDR3 protein. This table has about 1.6 million distinct CDR3 sequences, roughly 30% appearing once. The sample taken for sequencing was blood. These receptor sequences come from a woman younger than 45 in good health.

This clonotype was detected many times. CDR3 sequence: CASSLDGGNNRETQYF. As DNA, the CDR3 is TGCGCCAGCAGCTTGGATGGCGGTAATAACAGGGAGACCCAGTACTTC. This chain links TRBV5-1 with TRBJ2-5; D is perhaps TRBD1 (5 bases). The germline gives CDR1 SGHRS, CDR2 YFSETQ. The CDR3 is made up of 16 amino acids. With 0 bases removed from V and 5 bases from J, the gap between germline ends came to 17 bases.

This clonotype was observed a handful of times. V gene TRBV10-2 combines with J gene TRBJ1-2; 7 bases are a match to TRBD1. The CDR3 consists of 17 residues. Germline values: CDR1 WSHSY, CDR2 SAAADI. Trimming removed 3 bases from V and 0 bases from J; junction bases left unmatched: 10. Here the CDR3 DNA reads TGCGCCAGCAGTGATTACCCGGGACAGACCCCTAACTATGGCTACACCTTC. Its protein product is CASSDYPGQTPNYGYTF.

The table lists this clonotype with a few counts. The chain couples TRBV2 to TRBJ1-1; TRBD1 might be the D (5 bases). Looked up from germline, CDR1 is SNHLY and CDR2 is FYNNEI. Trimming took off 5 bases at V and 4 bases at J, with 11 bases between the two ends. This CDR3 is built from 13 residues. CDR3: CASSIQGRTEAFF. In nucleotides, the CDR3 is TGTGCCAGCAGTATCCAGGGTCGCACTGAAGCTTTCTTT.

Notes on this clonotype: Relative to the germline gene, one junction end is altered; a read error may explain this. The chain joins TRBV20-1 to TRBJ1-2; D might be TRBD1 (6 bases). The CDR3 length is 13 residues. CDR1 is DFQATT, CDR2 SNEGSKA, per germline (reference sequence). The CDR3 region has the DNA TGCAATGCTAGGGGGGCGGTTCTACTTGGCTACACCTTC. Residues: CNARGAVLLGYTF.

The chain combines TRBV6-6 with TRBJ2-3, with 9 bases fitting TRBD2. Germline CDR1 reads MNHNY; CDR2 reads SVGAGI (reference sequence). CDR3 length equals 16 residues. With 1 base clipped from V and 3 bases from J, the junction kept 5 bases outside the gene matches. The CDR3, as DNA: TGTGCCAGCAGTTACTACGTGCTAGCGGGAACAGATACGCAGTATTTT. Its translation is CASSYYVLAGTDTQYF.

This clonotype was seen only a few times. The V and J genes are TRBV7-2 and TRBJ1-2; D unresolved. The ends were cut back, 1 base at V and 8 bases at J, with 17 bases in the middle. CDR3 length: 15 amino acids. Germline CDR1 reads SGHTA; CDR2 reads FQGNSA. This chain's CDR3 is CASSLVGSGKMGYTF. The DNA of the CDR3 is TGTGCCAGCAGCTTAGTGGGTTCTGGGAAGATGGGCTACACCTTC.

This chain joins TRBV10-3 and TRBJ2-7, with D tentatively TRBD1 (6 bases). CDR1 is ENHRY and CDR2 is SYGVKD in the germline V gene. Between the trimmed V and J ends, which lost 0 bases and 4 bases, there was a span of 13 bases. The CDR3 spans 15 residues. The CDR3 is CAISESPQGPYEQYF. As DNA, the CDR3 is TGTGCCATCAGTGAGTCCCCCCAGGGGCCGTACGAGCAGTACTTC.

Remarks on this clonotype: A much larger clone lies a single base off, so this may be a read error. The rearrangement joins TRBV4-2 to TRBJ2-1; 9 bases are shared with TRBD2. CDR3 length: 17 residues. Germline trimming cut 8 bases from V and 4 bases from J; bases unmatched to any gene: 15. Germline V gene sequence: CDR1 LGHNA, CDR2 YNFKEQ. The CDR3 here is CASCPGGAGGRYNEQFF. The DNA of the CDR3 is TGTGCCAGCTGCCCTGGGGGAGCGGGAGGCAGGTACAATGAGCAGTTCTTC.

This clonotype turned up a few times. This chain joins TRBV13 and TRBJ2-5; tentatively, D is TRBD2 (6 bases). The germline V and J ends were trimmed by 5 bases and 1 base, with 14 bases remaining between them. Germline CDR1 PRHDT, CDR2 FYEKMQ (reference sequence). This CDR3 region has 15 residues. CDR3 DNA: TGTGCCAGCAGCCAGACTAGGAAAGGCCAAGAGACCCAGTACTTC. It encodes CASSQTRKGQETQYF. Combining the CDR3 with reference TRBV13 and TRBJ2-5 gives the whole variable domain AAGVIQSPRHLIKEKRETATLKCYPIPRHDTVYWYQQGPGQDPQFLISFYEKMQSDKGSIPDRFSAQQFSDYHSELNMSSLELGDSALYFCASSQTRKGQETQYFGPGTRLLVL.

This clonotype was counted between two and nine times. The V call is TRBV9, the J call TRBJ2-3; TRBD2 aligns across 8 bases. Trimming at V came to 3 bases and at J to 4 bases, leaving 4 bases not matched to a gene. Per the germline V gene, CDR1 is SGDLS and CDR2 is YYNGEE. The CDR3 covers 14 residues. The CDR3 spells CASSAAGVADTQYF. In nucleotides, the CDR3 is TGTGCCAGCAGCGCAGCGGGAGTGGCAGATACGCAGTATTTT.

This clonotype occurred a few times. V is TRBV5-6 and J is TRBJ2-7; 7 nucleotides agree with TRBD1. V lost 3 bases, J lost 3 bases, and 6 bases stayed unmatched. The CDR3 is 14 amino acids. Germline loops: CDR1 SGHDT, CDR2 YYEEEE. In nucleotides, the CDR3 is TGTGCCAGCAGCTCGGGACAGACTAACTACGAGCAGTACTTC. It yields the protein CASSSGQTNYEQYF.